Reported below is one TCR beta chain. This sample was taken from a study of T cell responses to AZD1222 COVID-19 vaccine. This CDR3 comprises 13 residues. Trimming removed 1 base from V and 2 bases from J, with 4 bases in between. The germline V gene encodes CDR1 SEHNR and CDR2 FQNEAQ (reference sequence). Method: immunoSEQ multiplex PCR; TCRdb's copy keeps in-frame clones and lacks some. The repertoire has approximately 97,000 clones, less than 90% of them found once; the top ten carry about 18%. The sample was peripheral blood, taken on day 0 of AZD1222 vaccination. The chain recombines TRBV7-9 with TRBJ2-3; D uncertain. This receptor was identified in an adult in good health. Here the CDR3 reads CASSLGTTDTQYF. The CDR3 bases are TGTGCCAGCAGCTTAGGAACCACAGATACGCAGTATTTT.